This T cell receptor (beta chain) was found in a study of a mutant IDH1 vaccine in newly diagnosed glioma. Details on this clone: Its antigen is unidentified.

The CDR3 contains 16 residues. V lost 0 bases, J lost 4 bases, and 8 bases stayed unmatched. Germline values: CDR1 SGHRS, CDR2 YFSETQ. The study, taken as a whole, reports: The vaccine induced immune responses, and these occurred in around 93% of patients.

Time point reported: baseline, week 1 (first vaccination visit). The treatment was: pre-vaccination baseline after standard-of-care therapy. Only in-frame clones appear in the TCRdb table, and some are missing; sequencing was by immunoSEQ multiplex PCR. This sample carries around 63,000 clones, about 90% of them seen once, and the ten largest clones take roughly 2.5%. This specimen was PBMCs, taken from a glioma patient treated with radiotherapy, temozolomide or both. This receptor was obtained from a man aged 45-60 years with glioma. The genes are TRBV5-1 and TRBJ1-1; 8 positions match TRBD1. The CDR3 nucleotides are TGCGCCAGCAGCTTGGAGGCAGGGGGCCTGGGCACTGAAGCTTTCTTT. Translating gives CASSLEAGGLGTEAFF.